This T cell receptor beta chain emerged from a study of T cell changes during pregnancy in multiple sclerosis. This clone appeared a few times. Germline V CDR1 and CDR2: SNHLY, FYNNEI. V lost 4 bases and J 10 bases, leaving 11 bases between the germline ends. The CDR3 loop spans 13 amino acids. Here immunoSEQ multiplex PCR was the method, and the copy in TCRdb shows in-frame clones only, minus some. The profile covers under 50,000 clones, with approximately 90% appearing a single time and more than 0.55% taken by the ten largest. The sequences come from CD4+ T cells from peripheral blood mononuclear cells, collected before pregnancy. This chain links TRBV2 with TRBJ1-6; TRBD1 might be the D (5 bases). The clonotype comes from a female donor with multiple sclerosis, enrolled in a pregnancy study. CDR3 in DNA: TGTGCCAGCAGTGGGGAGCGGGGCTCACCCCTCCACTTT. This gives the protein CASSGERGSPLHF.